The next 5 T cell receptor beta chains were all read from a single sample in a study of T cell responses to AZD1222 COVID-19 vaccine (dated by TCRdb to about 2021). The receptor library was made with the immunoSEQ multiplex PCR assay. TCRdb mirrors the immuneACCESS table, restricted to in-frame sequences. Some clones are absent from its copies; in checked studies, under half trace to an unresolved V gene, and the reason for the others is unknown. The table for this sample lists roughly 80,000 clones; 75% to 90% of them were counted only once. In total, the top ten clones hold roughly 1.4% of the sample. The time point tag for this specimen amounts to: about 28 days (+/-7) after the second vaccine dose. The specimen comprised peripheral blood, sampled 28 days after the second AZD1222 dose. These receptors all stem from an adult who received the AZD1222 COVID-19 vaccine.

The J gene is TRBJ1-1, the V gene TRBV5-1, with D possibly TRBD1 on 5 matching bases. This CDR3 comprises 12 residues. With 0 bases removed from V and 6 bases from J, the gap between germline ends came to 6 bases. Germline V gene lookup returns CDR1 SGHRS and CDR2 YFSETQ. The CDR3 nucleotides read TGCGCCAGCAGCTTGGGCAGGGCTGAAGCTTTCTTT. This gives the protein CASSLGRAEAFF.

V usage is TRBV19 and J usage is TRBJ2-1; 7 bases are a match to TRBD1. V shed 4 bases, J shed 10 bases, and the junction held 13 bases outside the gene matches. From germline, CDR1 is LNHDA and CDR2 SQIVND (reference sequence). The CDR3 has 15 amino acids. This chain's CDR3 is CASSRDRAGEGEQFF. In nucleotides, the CDR3 is TGTGCCAGTAGTAGAGACAGGGCCGGCGAGGGAGAGCAGTTCTTC.

V and J are TRBV29-1 and TRBJ2-1, with 10 bases lining up with TRBD1. Trimming removed 7 bases from V and 15 bases from J; junction bases left unmatched: 21. The CDR3 loop spans 15 amino acids. Germline CDR1 is SQVTM and CDR2 is ANQGSEA. The CDR3 loop reads CSARSGQGYRGPAFF. In DNA, the CDR3 is TGCAGCGCCCGATCGGGACAGGGGTATCGTGGGCCTGCGTTCTTC.

V usage is TRBV6-1 and J usage is TRBJ2-7; tentatively, D is TRBD1 (6 bases). The CDR3 has 13 residues. V lost 2 bases, J lost 2 bases, and 7 bases lay in between. Germline V CDR1 and CDR2: MNHNS, SASEGT. Here the CDR3 reads CASSEPGAYEQYF. In DNA, the CDR3 is TGTGCCAGCAGTGAACCAGGGGCCTACGAGCAGTACTTC.

This sequence joins TRBV5-5 and TRBJ2-7; D is undetermined. Germline CDR1 and CDR2: SGHKS and YYEKEE (reference sequence). CDR3 length: 11 amino acids. The V end was cut by 3 bases, the J end by 8 bases, with 9 bases between. The CDR3: CASSSDLKQYF. As DNA, the CDR3 is TGTGCCAGCAGCTCCGACCTTAAGCAGTACTTC. Drawing the rest from reference TRBV5-5 and TRBJ2-7, the complete variable domain is DAGVTQSPTHLIKTRGQQVTLRCSPISGHKSVSWYQQVLGQGPQFIFQYYEKEERGRGNFPDRFSARQFPNYSSELNVNALLLGDSALYLCASSSDLKQYFGPGTRLTVT.